The next 17 T cell receptor beta chains were all read from a single sample in a study of human T cells and chemical hapten exposure. TCRdb independently ran MiXCR on the RACE reads; one entry per CDR3 protein. The data hold approximately 70,000 distinct CDR3 sequences, with around 10% observed a single time. Time point here: patch test 1, 2 weeks after DPC sensitization. The treatment: therapeutic diphenylcyclopropenone sensitization with weekly scalp DPC. Sequences were derived from whole blood, sampled in connection with sensitization to the hapten diphenylcyclopropenone (DPC). Receptors were obtained from a woman aged 35 to 49 with alopecia areata. Some clones in this sample may be carry-over from other donors' samples.

The CDR3 region is CASSLLTNTGELFF. The CDR3 DNA sequence: TGCGCCAGCAGTCTTTTGACAAACACCGGGGAGCTGTTTTTT. This sequence joins TRBV4-1 and TRBJ2-2; the D is unclear. V was clipped by 6 bases and J by 2 bases, with 10 bases between them. This CDR3 region has 14 residues. Germline assignment: CDR1 MGHRA and CDR2 YSYEKL.

This clonotype was seen many times. The chain has TRBV4-1 and TRBJ2-3, with TRBD2 as a possible D gene (5 bases). CDR3 size: 14 residues. The germline V and J ends were trimmed by 1 base and 8 bases, with 13 bases remaining between them. Germline assignment: CDR1 MGHRA and CDR2 YSYEKL. The CDR3 here is CASSQGTLEVTQYF. The CDR3 nucleotides are TGCGCCAGCAGCCAAGGTACCCTGGAGGTTACGCAGTATTTT.

V gene TRBV7-2 combines with J gene TRBJ2-5; 16 bases line up with TRBD2. The CDR3 contains 17 residues. Per the germline V gene, CDR1 is SGHTA and CDR2 is FQGNSA. V lost 4 bases, J lost 3 bases, and 5 bases stayed unmatched. CDR3 amino acids: CASSSGLAGGPKETQYF. CDR3 DNA: TGTGCCAGCAGCTCGGGACTAGCGGGGGGGCCAAAAGAGACCCAGTACTTC.

V usage is TRBV11-2 and J usage is TRBJ2-1, with TRBD2 identical over 8 bases. Per the germline V gene, CDR1 is SGHAT and CDR2 is FQNNGV. The J segment lost 1 base and the V segment lost 4 bases, leaving 3 bases of the junction unmatched. CDR3 size: 15 residues. The CDR3 nucleotides are TGTGCCAGCAGCTCGCGGGGGGAATCCTACAATGAGCAGTTCTTC. Amino acids: CASSSRGESYNEQFF.

This clonotype has ten or more counts. The chain is built from TRBV24-1 and TRBJ1-1; TRBD1 matches 9 bases. V was pared by 4 bases and J by 0 bases, with 5 bases of the junction left unmatched. In germline, CDR1 is KGHDR, CDR2 SFDVKD. This CDR3 is built from 16 residues. CDR3 bases: TGTGCCACCAGTGAAGCGGGGGACAGGGTGAACACTGAAGCTTTCTTT. Translation gives CATSEAGDRVNTEAFF.

This clonotype has a count of ten or more. CDR3 nucleotides: TGCAGTGCTAGGGGGACAGGAATGGTACAGCCCCAGCATTTT. Residues: CSARGTGMVQPQHF. V gene TRBV20-1 combines with J gene TRBJ1-5, with TRBD1 matching 8 bases. The V and J ends lost 3 bases and 7 bases, in that order; junction bases with no gene match: 8. In germline, CDR1 is DFQATT, CDR2 SNEGSKA (reference sequence). CDR3 length: 14 residues.

This clonotype was counted many times. The V gene is TRBV6-5, the J gene TRBJ2-3; 11 nucleotides line up with TRBD2. In germline, CDR1 is MNHEY, CDR2 SVGAGI. V lost 2 bases, J lost 1 base, and 5 bases stayed unmatched. This CDR3 is built from 17 residues. Here the CDR3 reads CASSYDPLAGGTDTQYF. The CDR3 nucleotides read TGTGCCAGCAGTTACGACCCACTAGCGGGGGGCACAGATACGCAGTATTTT.

There are many counts of this clonotype. The chain couples TRBV7-8 to TRBJ1-2, with TRBD1 matching over 7 bases. Germline CDR1 reads SGHVS; CDR2 reads FQNEAQ. Germline trimming cut 4 bases from V and 5 bases from J; bases unmatched to any gene: 7. The CDR3 covers 14 residues. In DNA form, the CDR3 reads TGTGCCAGCAGCTCCGGACAGGCCCCATATGGCTACACCTTC. It encodes CASSSGQAPYGYTF.

This clonotype was recorded a few times. The chain links TRBV19 to TRBJ2-3; the match to TRBD1 covers 12 bases. J gave up 5 bases and V 4 bases, and 7 bases lay outside the gene matches. Germline V gene lookup returns CDR1 LNHDA and CDR2 SQIVND (reference sequence). This CDR3 has 16 residues. The CDR3 sequence: CASSTGQGAIGDTQYF. In DNA, the CDR3 is TGTGCCAGTAGTACGGGACAGGGGGCGATCGGAGATACGCAGTATTTT. Using reference TRBV19 and TRBJ2-3 for the parts outside the CDR3, the full variable domain is DGGITQSPKYLFRKEGQNVTLSCEQNLNHDAMYWYRQDPGQGLRLIYYSQIVNDFQKGDIAEGYSVSREKKESFPLTVTSAQKNPTAFYLCASSTGQGAIGDTQYFGPGTRLTVL.

This clonotype was counted only a few times. This chain connects TRBV5-1 to TRBJ2-7; D may be TRBD1 or TRBD2 (5 bases each). V dropped 3 bases and J dropped 0 bases, with 10 bases sitting between them. The CDR3 has 14 residues. The V gene's germline CDR1 is SGHRS and CDR2 YFSETQ. Here the CDR3 reads CASSSGTSSYEQYF. The CDR3, as DNA: TGCGCCAGCAGCTCAGGGACCTCCTCCTACGAGCAGTACTTC. Full variable domain (outside the CDR3, taken from reference TRBV5-1 and TRBJ2-7): KAGVTQTPRYLIKTRGQQVTLSCSPISGHRSVSWYQQTPGQGLQFLFEYFSETQRNKGNFPGRFSGRQFSNSRSEMNVSTLELGDSALYLCASSSGTSSYEQYFGPGTRLTVT.

This clonotype was picked up many times. The chain links TRBV20-1 to TRBJ1-5, with 7 bases fitting TRBD1. The J segment lost 0 bases and the V segment lost 0 bases, leaving 2 bases of the junction unmatched. This CDR3 is built from 15 residues. Per germline, CDR1 DFQATT and CDR2 SNEGSKA (reference sequence). DNA of the CDR3: TGCAGTGCTAGAGAAGGGGGCTCTAGCAATCAGCCCCAGCATTTT. Translated: CSAREGGSSNQPQHF.

This clonotype showed up just a few times. The CDR3 region is CASSTSRGFEDTQYF. CDR3 DNA: TGTGCCAGCAGCACCTCCCGAGGGTTTGAAGATACGCAGTATTTT. The chain is built from TRBV7-2 and TRBJ2-3, with D possibly matching TRBD2 (5 bases). The CDR3 is 15 amino acids. Germline V gene lookup returns CDR1 SGHTA and CDR2 FQGNSA. The V gene lost 5 bases and the J gene lost 5 bases, with 17 bases spanning the gap.

This clonotype was observed many times. The chain carries TRBV2 and TRBJ2-5; tentative D call: TRBD2 (6 bases). Germline loops: CDR1 SNHLY, CDR2 FYNNEI. The CDR3 is 14 amino acids. V was trimmed by 7 bases and J by 5 bases, leaving 17 bases between them. CDR3 bases: TGTGCCAGCAACCTGGGCGGGGTCTGGGAGACCCAGTACTTC. It encodes CASNLGGVWETQYF.

This sequence joins TRBV5-1 and TRBJ2-1; no firm D call. Germline CDR1 SGHRS, CDR2 YFSETQ. This CDR3 contains 15 residues. The V end lost 5 bases, the J end lost 9 bases, and 21 bases lay between the germline ends. The CDR3 coding sequence is TGCGCCAGCAGACAAGTGGCTAGTGTCGAAGGTGAGCAGTTCTTC. The encoded protein is CASRQVASVEGEQFF.

This clonotype showed up many times. V gene TRBV6-1 combines with J gene TRBJ2-1; the match to TRBD2 covers 7 bases. The CDR3 sequence is 13 residues long. V gave up 6 bases and J gave up 2 bases; unmatched junction bases: 1. CDR1 is MNHNS and CDR2 is SASEGT in the germline V gene. The CDR3: CASRAGPYNEQFF. The CDR3, as DNA: TGTGCCAGCAGAGCGGGGCCCTACAATGAGCAGTTCTTC.

This clonotype was counted only a few times. This chain joins TRBV4-3 and TRBJ2-7, with D possibly matching TRBD1 (6 bases). Germline CDR1 reads LGHNA; CDR2 reads YSLEER. The length of the CDR3 is 15 residues. Trimming shortened V by 5 bases and J by 2 bases, and 16 bases separated the two germline ends. The chain's CDR3 is CASSMGAGRAYEQYF. In nucleotides, the CDR3 is TGCGCCAGCAGCATGGGGGCGGGTAGAGCCTACGAGCAGTACTTC.

This chain connects TRBV29-1 to TRBJ2-7; no reliable D call. Germline V gene lookup returns CDR1 SQVTM and CDR2 ANQGSEA. Trimming took off 6 bases at V and 6 bases at J, with 15 bases between the two ends. The CDR3 contains 12 residues. The CDR3 loop reads CSVDALTGEQYF. Here the CDR3 DNA reads TGCAGCGTCGACGCCCTAACCGGCGAGCAGTACTTC.